The 16 T cell receptor beta chains reported below all come from one sample, sequenced in a study of a mutant IDH1 vaccine in newly diagnosed glioma. Clones were sequenced by immunoSEQ multiplex PCR, and TCRdb holds only the in-frame ones, with some missing. Of approximately 92,000 clones listed, just under 80% were seen once; the top ten hold 6% to 8%. Time point noted: baseline, week 1 (first vaccination visit). Treatment noted: pre-vaccination baseline after standard-of-care therapy. The sample was PBMCs, taken from a glioma patient treated with radiotherapy, temozolomide or both. The receptors here all came from a man in his forties with glioma.

The chain carries TRBV10-1 and TRBJ2-3; no firm D call. The CDR3 is 16 residues long. The germline CDR1 and CDR2 sequences are WNHNN and SYGVQD (reference sequence). V dropped 0 bases and J dropped 0 bases, with 10 bases sitting between them. DNA of the CDR3: TGCGCCAGCAGTGAGTCAAGGCACCTTAGCACAGATACGCAGTATTTT. Translated, it gives CASSESRHLSTDTQYF.

This clone was seen ten or more times. The chain uses TRBV4-2 and TRBJ2-1; 8 bases fit TRBD2. Per the germline V gene, CDR1 is LGHNA and CDR2 is YNFKEQ. Unmatched junction bases numbered 8, after V lost 5 bases and J lost 8 bases. CDR3 size: 14 residues. DNA of the CDR3: TGTGCCAGCAGCTTGGAGCTAGCGGGCGATGAGCAGTTCTTC. Its protein is CASSLELAGDEQFF.

Points on this clone: As the CDR3 is not closed by the conserved phenylalanine or tryptophan, this likely results from a read error. The DNA is omitted, as the CDR3 cannot be located on it reliably, and the CDR3 follows TCRdb's listing. The chain is built from TRBV6-5 and TRBJ2-4; TRBD2, as called in the table, went unchecked against the DNA. 13 amino acids form the CDR3, both terminal residues included. CDR1 is MNHEY and CDR2 is SVGAGI in the germline V gene. The CDR3: CASSFNEASSQEI.

The V and J genes are TRBV5-1 and TRBJ2-7; D unresolved. The germline V gene encodes CDR1 SGHRS and CDR2 YFSETQ. CDR3 length: 12 amino acids. V was cut by 4 bases and J by 6 bases, with 11 bases left in between. CDR3 loop: CASSAGPFEQYF. CDR3 coding DNA: TGCGCCAGCAGCGCCGGACCGTTCGAGCAGTACTTC.

The chain couples TRBV2 to TRBJ2-1; 9 positions match TRBD1. The CDR3 length is 15 residues. CDR1 and CDR2 from the germline V gene are SNHLY and FYNNEI. V was clipped by 3 bases and J by 14 bases; unmatched bases: 14. In DNA form, the CDR3 reads TGTGCCAGCAGTGAGGAGGAGACAGGGGGTTTTTTTGAGTTCTTC. It codes for CASSEEETGGFFEFF.

This chain connects TRBV27 to TRBJ1-1; a possible D gene is TRBD1 (6 bases). The germline CDR1 and CDR2 sequences are MNHEY and SMNVEV (reference sequence). The CDR3 covers 15 residues. Trimming cost V 0 bases and J 1 base, with 9 bases left between them. CDR3 bases: TGTGCCAGCAGTTTATCTGGGGGCCCGAACACTGAAGCTTTCTTT. It is translated as CASSLSGGPNTEAFF.

The genes are TRBV4-1 and TRBJ2-7; TRBD1 might be the D (5 bases). V was shortened by 6 bases and J by 5 bases, with 17 bases between the two germline ends. CDR3 length: 14 residues. In germline, CDR1 is MGHRA, CDR2 YSYEKL. The CDR3 loop reads CASSHTGRADEQYF. The CDR3 region has the DNA TGCGCCAGCAGTCATACCGGCAGGGCCGACGAGCAGTACTTC.

The rearrangement uses TRBV5-4 and TRBJ1-5; D uncertain. The germline gives CDR1 SGHNT, CDR2 YYREEE (reference sequence). With 2 bases removed from V and 3 bases from J, the gap between germline ends came to 9 bases. The CDR3 is 14 residues long. For the CDR3, the DNA is TGTGCCAGCAGCTTCTGGGGTTCCAATCAGCCCCAGCATTTT. Protein product: CASSFWGSNQPQHF.

This rearrangement joins TRBV2 to TRBJ2-7; D is uncertain. Germline V gives CDR1 SNHLY, CDR2 FYNNEI. The CDR3 is made up of 13 amino acids. V lost 6 bases and J 3 bases, leaving 12 bases between the germline ends. CDR3 DNA: TGTGCCAGCAGCTTTAGTCCGGACTACGAGCAGTACTTC. Translation gives CASSFSPDYEQYF.

The chain carries TRBV7-3 and TRBJ1-2; a weak D match, TRBD1 (5 bases). Looked up from germline, CDR1 is SGHTA and CDR2 is FQGTGA. Trimming pared 2 bases from V and 4 bases from J, leaving 8 bases between. The CDR3 runs 13 residues. The CDR3, as DNA: TGTGCCAGCAGCTTAGCCGGGGGCTATGGCTACACCTTC. This encodes CASSLAGGYGYTF. Full variable domain (missing parts from reference TRBV7-3 and TRBJ1-2): GAGVSQTPSNKVTEKGKYVELRCDPISGHTALYWYRQSLGQGPEFLIYFQGTGAADDSGLPNDRFFAVRPEGSVSTLKIQRTERGDSAVYLCASSLAGGYGYTFGSGTRLTVV.

V is TRBV10-3 and J is TRBJ1-2; 7 nucleotides match TRBD1. From germline, CDR1 is ENHRY and CDR2 SYGVKD. After removal of 6 bases from V and 3 bases from J, the junction contained 4 bases not matched to a gene. The CDR3 loop spans 13 amino acids. The CDR3 reads CAIRGTEDYGYTF. CDR3 bases: TGTGCCATCAGGGGGACAGAAGACTATGGCTACACCTTC.

Here the CDR3 DNA reads TGCGCCAGCTCTGCATGGGGGAGAACTGAAGCTTTCTTT. This encodes CASSAWGRTEAFF. V usage is TRBV5-1 and J usage is TRBJ1-1; TRBD1 is a possible D gene (5 bases). V lost 7 bases to trimming and J lost 5 bases, with 15 bases between them. In germline, CDR1 is SGHRS, CDR2 YFSETQ. This CDR3 region has 13 residues.

The V gene is TRBV2, the J gene TRBJ2-2, with D perhaps TRBD1 (5 bases). The V and J ends lost 5 bases and 7 bases respectively, with 14 bases between them. The germline V gene encodes CDR1 SNHLY and CDR2 FYNNEI. The CDR3 has 14 amino acids. The CDR3 DNA reads as TGTGCCAGCAGTTCGCGCCCGACAGTCGGGGAGCTGTTTTTT. It codes for CASSSRPTVGELFF. The full variable domain, completed using reference TRBV2 and TRBJ2-2, is EPEVTQTPSHQVTQMGQEVILRCVPISNHLYFYWYRQILGQKVEFLVSFYNNEISEKSEIFDDQFSVERPDGSNFTLKIRSTKLEDSAMYFCASSSRPTVGELFFGEGSRLTVL.

The chain links TRBV4-1 to TRBJ2-2; D not resolved. Germline CDR1 reads MGHRA; CDR2 reads YSYEKL. Deletions cut 0 bases from V and 5 bases from J, with 10 bases between. The CDR3 runs 15 residues. The CDR3 reads CASSQDGAVTGELFF. CDR3 sequence (DNA): TGCGCCAGCAGCCAAGATGGAGCCGTTACCGGGGAGCTGTTTTTT.

This chain uses TRBV14 with TRBJ1-3; D uncertain. Looked up from germline, CDR1 is SGHDN and CDR2 is FVKESK. This CDR3 spans 15 amino acids. V was pared by 1 base and J by 2 bases, with 9 bases between. Here the CDR3 DNA reads TGTGCCAGCAGCCAAGGAGTGTGGGCTGGAAACACCATATATTTT. Protein: CASSQGVWAGNTIYF.

The rearrangement links TRBV18 to TRBJ2-6; no definite D call. The CDR3 is made up of 15 amino acids. The germline CDR1 and CDR2 sequences are KGHSH and LQKENI. V shed 0 bases and J shed 3 bases, with 6 bases lying between them. CDR3: CASSPPGRGANVLTF. The CDR3, as DNA: TGTGCCAGCTCACCACCCGGGCGTGGGGCCAACGTCCTGACTTTC. Using reference TRBV18 and TRBJ2-6 for the parts outside the CDR3, the full variable domain is NAGVMQNPRHLVRRRGQEARLRCSPMKGHSHVYWYRQLPEEGLKFMVYLQKENIIDESGMPKERFSAEFPKEGPSILRIQQVVRGDSAAYFCASSPPGRGANVLTFGAGSRLTVL.